This paragraph covers one T cell receptor (beta chain) sequence. Its antigen is still unknown. The identical CDR3 is also encoded by other nucleotide sequences in the sample. V lost 4 bases to trimming and J lost 2 bases; unmatched junction nucleotides: 5. The CDR3 is 15 residues long. Germline CDR1 is SGHNT and CDR2 is YYREEE (reference sequence). Sequencing used immunoSEQ multiplex PCR; TCRdb keeps in-frame clones, though not all of them. Found here are 850,000 to 1,100,000 clones, around 77% of them singletons; the top ten hold 0.89%. The data belong to a study of shared clonotypes between healthy human individuals. Study-wide findings and caveats: Among non-shared clonotypes, generation probabilities were lower than among those shared by all four donors. Represented genetic and exposure-history diversity was restricted by having few donors.

Sequenced material: memory CD4+ T cells from PBMCs. Indicated subset: CD45RA-negative fraction. This receptor was taken from a young man in good health. Some clones in this sample may be carry-over from other donors' samples. The chain couples TRBV5-4 to TRBJ1-2, with 10 bases matching TRBD1. The chain's CDR3 is CASSAGTGANYGYTF. The CDR3, as DNA: TGTGCCAGCAGCGCTGGGACAGGGGCGAACTATGGCTACACCTTC.